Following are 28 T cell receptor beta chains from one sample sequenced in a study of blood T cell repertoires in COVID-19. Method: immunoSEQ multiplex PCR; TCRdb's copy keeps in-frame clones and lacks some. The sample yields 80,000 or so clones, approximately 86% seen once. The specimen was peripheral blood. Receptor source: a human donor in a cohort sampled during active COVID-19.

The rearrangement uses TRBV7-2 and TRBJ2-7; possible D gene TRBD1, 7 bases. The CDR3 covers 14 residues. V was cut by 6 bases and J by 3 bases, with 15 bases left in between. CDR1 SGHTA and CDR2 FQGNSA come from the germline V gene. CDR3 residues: CASRPDRDFYEQYF. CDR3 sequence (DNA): TGTGCCAGCAGACCAGACAGGGACTTCTACGAGCAGTACTTC.

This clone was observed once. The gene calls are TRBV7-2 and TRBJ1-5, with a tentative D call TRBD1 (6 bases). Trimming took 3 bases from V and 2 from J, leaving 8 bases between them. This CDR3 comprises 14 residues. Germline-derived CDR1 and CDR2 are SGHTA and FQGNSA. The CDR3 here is CASSFRQGNQPQHF. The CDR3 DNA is TGTGCCAGCAGCTTTCGACAGGGCAATCAGCCCCAGCATTTT.

The CDR3 spells CASNAHSQGIDGYTF. CDR3 in DNA: TGTGCCAGCAATGCCCATTCCCAGGGTATCGATGGCTACACCTTC. The chain couples TRBV28 to TRBJ1-2, with D perhaps matching TRBD1 (5 bases). The CDR3 covers 15 residues. V lost 7 bases and J 6 bases, leaving 21 bases between the germline ends. Germline V gives CDR1 MDHEN, CDR2 SYDVKM.

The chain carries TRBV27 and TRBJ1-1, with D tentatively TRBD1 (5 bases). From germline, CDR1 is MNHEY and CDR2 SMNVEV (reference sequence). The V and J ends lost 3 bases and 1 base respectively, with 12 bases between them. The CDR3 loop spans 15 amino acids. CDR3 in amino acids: CASSFLTAKNTEAFF. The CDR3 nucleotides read TGTGCCAGCAGTTTCTTGACAGCTAAGAACACTGAAGCTTTCTTT.

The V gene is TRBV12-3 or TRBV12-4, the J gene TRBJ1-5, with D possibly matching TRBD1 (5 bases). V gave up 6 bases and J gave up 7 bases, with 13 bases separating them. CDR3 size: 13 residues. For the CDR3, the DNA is TGTGCCAGCAGCCTGGGGGGTGTACAGCCCCAGCATTTT. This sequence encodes CASSLGGVQPQHF.

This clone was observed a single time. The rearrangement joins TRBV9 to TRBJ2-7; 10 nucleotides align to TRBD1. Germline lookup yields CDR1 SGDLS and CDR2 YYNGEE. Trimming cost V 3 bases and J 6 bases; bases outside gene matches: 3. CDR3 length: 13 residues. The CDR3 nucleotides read TGTGCCAGCAGCGGGGGACAGGGGCTCGAGCAGTACTTC. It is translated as CASSGGQGLEQYF.

The CDR3 loop is CASSQVFHSGNTIYF. The CDR3 DNA reads as TGTGCCAGCAGCCAAGTTTTCCACTCTGGAAACACCATATATTTT. The chain links TRBV3-1 (or the pseudogene TRBV3-2) to TRBJ1-3; the D is unclear. Germline V CDR1 and CDR2: LGHDT, YNNKEL (reference sequence). CDR3 length: 15 residues. Deletions cut 1 base from V and 0 bases from J, with 7 bases between.

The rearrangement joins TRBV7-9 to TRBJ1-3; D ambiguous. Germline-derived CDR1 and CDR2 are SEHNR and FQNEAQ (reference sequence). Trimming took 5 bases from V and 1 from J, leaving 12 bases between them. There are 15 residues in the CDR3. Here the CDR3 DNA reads TGTGCCAGCAGCCCCGACGAGGGTTCTGGAAACACCATATATTTT. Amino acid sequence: CASSPDEGSGNTIYF.

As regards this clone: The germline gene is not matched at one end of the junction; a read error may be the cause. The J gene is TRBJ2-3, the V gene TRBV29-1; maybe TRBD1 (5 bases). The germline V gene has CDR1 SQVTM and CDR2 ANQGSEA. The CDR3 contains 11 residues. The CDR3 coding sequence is TGCAGCGTACCCGGTACCAGGGTGGCGACTTTT. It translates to CSVPGTRVATF.

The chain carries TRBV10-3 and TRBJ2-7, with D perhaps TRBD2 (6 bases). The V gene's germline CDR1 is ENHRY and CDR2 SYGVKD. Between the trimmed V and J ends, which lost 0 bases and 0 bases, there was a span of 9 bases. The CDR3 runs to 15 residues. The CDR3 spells CAISESGGFSYEQYF. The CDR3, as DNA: TGTGCCATCAGTGAGTCTGGAGGGTTCTCCTACGAGCAGTACTTC.

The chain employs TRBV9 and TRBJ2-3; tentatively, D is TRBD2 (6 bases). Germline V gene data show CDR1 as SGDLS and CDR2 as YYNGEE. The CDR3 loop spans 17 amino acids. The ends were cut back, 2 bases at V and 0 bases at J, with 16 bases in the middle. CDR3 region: CASSVGTGVASTDTQYF. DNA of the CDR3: TGTGCCAGCAGCGTTGGGACGGGGGTGGCTAGCACAGATACGCAGTATTTT.

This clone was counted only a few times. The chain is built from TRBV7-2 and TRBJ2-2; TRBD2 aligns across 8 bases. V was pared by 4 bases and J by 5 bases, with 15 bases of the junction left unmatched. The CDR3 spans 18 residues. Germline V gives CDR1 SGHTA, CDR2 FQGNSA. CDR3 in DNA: TGTGCCAGCAGCTCCGGCATGCTCGGGAGGGCCTTAACCGGGGAGCTGTTTTTT. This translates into CASSSGMLGRALTGELFF.

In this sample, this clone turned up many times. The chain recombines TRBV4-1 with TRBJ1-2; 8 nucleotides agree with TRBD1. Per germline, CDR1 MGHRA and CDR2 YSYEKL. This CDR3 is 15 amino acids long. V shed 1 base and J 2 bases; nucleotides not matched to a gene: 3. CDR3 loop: CASSQGAGGNYGYTF. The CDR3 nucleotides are TGCGCCAGCAGCCAAGGGGCAGGGGGCAACTATGGCTACACCTTC.

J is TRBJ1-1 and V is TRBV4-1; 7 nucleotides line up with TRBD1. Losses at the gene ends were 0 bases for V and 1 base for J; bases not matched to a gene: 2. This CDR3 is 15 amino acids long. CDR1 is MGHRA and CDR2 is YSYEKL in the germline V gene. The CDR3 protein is CASSQEWTGNTEAFF. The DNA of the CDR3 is TGCGCCAGCAGCCAAGAGTGGACAGGGAACACTGAAGCTTTCTTT.

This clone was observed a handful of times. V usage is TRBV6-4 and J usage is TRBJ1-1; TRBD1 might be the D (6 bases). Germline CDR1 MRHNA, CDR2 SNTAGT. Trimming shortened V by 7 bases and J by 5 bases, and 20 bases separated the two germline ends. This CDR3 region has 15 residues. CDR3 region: CASTPYDRLPTEAFF. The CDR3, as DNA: TGTGCCAGCACCCCGTACGACAGGCTCCCTACTGAAGCTTTCTTT.

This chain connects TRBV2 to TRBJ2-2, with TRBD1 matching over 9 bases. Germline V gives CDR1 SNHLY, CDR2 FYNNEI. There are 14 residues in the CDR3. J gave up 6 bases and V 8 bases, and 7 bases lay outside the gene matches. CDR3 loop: CASWDRAGAGELFF. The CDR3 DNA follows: TGTGCCAGCTGGGACAGGGCGGGAGCCGGGGAGCTGTTTTTT.

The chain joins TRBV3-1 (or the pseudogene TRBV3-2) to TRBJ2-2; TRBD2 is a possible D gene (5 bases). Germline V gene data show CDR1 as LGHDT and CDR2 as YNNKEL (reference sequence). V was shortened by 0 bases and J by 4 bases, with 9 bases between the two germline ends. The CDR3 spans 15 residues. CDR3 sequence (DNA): TGTGCCAGCAGCCAAGAACGTCGGGGCACCGGGGAGCTGTTTTTT. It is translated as CASSQERRGTGELFF.

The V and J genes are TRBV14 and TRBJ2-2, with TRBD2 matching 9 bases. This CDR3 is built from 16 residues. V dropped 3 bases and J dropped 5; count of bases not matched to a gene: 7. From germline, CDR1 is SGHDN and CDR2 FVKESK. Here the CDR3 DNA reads TGTGCCAGCAGCCAGGGGACTAGCTGGAGGACCGGGGAGCTGTTTTTT. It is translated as CASSQGTSWRTGELFF.

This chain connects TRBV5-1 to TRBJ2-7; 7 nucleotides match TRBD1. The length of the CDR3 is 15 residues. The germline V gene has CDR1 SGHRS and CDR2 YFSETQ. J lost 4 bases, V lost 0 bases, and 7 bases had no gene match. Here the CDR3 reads CASSLDPTGPYEQYF. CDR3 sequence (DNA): TGCGCCAGCAGCTTGGATCCGACAGGGCCATACGAGCAGTACTTC.

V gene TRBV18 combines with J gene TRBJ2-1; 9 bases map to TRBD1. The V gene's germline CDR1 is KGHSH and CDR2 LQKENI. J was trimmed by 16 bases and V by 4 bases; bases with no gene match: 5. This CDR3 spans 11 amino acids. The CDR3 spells CASSLQGAGFF. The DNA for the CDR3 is TGTGCCAGCTCACTACAGGGGGCGGGATTCTTC.

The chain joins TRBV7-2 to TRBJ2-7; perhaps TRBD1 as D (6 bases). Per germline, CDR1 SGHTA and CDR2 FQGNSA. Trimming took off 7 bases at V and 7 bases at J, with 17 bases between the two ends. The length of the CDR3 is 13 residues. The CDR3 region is CASTVRGLREQYF. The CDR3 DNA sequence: TGTGCCAGCACTGTCAGGGGATTGAGGGAGCAGTACTTC.

CDR3 sequence reads: CASQQGVRTEAFF. The CDR3 DNA follows: TGTGCCAGCCAACAGGGGGTGAGGACTGAAGCTTTCTTT. The genes are TRBV19 and TRBJ1-1, with 8 bases matching TRBD1. After removal of 9 bases from V and 5 bases from J, the junction contained 8 bases not matched to a gene. CDR1 is LNHDA and CDR2 is SQIVND in the germline V gene (reference sequence). CDR3 size: 13 residues.

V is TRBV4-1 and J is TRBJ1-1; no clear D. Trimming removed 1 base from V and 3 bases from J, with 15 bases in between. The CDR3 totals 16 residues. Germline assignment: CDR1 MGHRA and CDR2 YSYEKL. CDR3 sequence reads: CASSQGRAGSDTEAFF. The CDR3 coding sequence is TGCGCCAGCAGCCAAGGTCGAGCGGGGAGTGACACTGAAGCTTTCTTT.

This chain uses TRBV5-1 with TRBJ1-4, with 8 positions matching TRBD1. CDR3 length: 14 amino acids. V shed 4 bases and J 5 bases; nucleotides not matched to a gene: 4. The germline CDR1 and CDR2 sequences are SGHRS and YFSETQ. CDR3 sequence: CASSARQGNEKLFF. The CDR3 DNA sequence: TGCGCCAGCAGCGCCCGACAGGGGAATGAAAAACTGTTTTTT.

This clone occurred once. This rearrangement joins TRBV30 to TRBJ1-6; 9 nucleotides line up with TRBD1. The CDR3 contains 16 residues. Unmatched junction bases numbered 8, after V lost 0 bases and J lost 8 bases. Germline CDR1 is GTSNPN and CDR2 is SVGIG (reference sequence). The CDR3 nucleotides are TGTGCCTGGAGTGTAGGTAGACAGGGGGGGTATTCACCCCTCCACTTT. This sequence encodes CAWSVGRQGGYSPLHF.

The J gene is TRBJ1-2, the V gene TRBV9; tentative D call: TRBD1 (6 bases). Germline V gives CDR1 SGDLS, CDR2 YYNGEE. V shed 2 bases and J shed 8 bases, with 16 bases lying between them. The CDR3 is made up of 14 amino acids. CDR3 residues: CASSVEQGPDGYTF. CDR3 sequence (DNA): TGTGCCAGCAGCGTCGAACAGGGCCCCGACGGCTACACCTTC.

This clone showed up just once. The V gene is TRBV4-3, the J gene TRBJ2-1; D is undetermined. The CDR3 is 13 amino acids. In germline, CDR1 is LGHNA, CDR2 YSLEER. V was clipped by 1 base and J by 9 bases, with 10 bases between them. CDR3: CASSQVEVGEQFF. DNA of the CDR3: TGCGCCAGCAGCCAAGTTGAGGTTGGTGAGCAGTTCTTC.

This CDR3 reads CASSSSRDLNSYNEQFF. The CDR3 bases are TGTGCCAGCAGCTCCAGTAGGGACTTAAACTCCTACAATGAGCAGTTCTTC. This rearrangement joins TRBV7-2 to TRBJ2-1; tentatively, D is TRBD2 (6 bases). This CDR3 has 17 amino acids. V was trimmed by 4 bases and J by 0 bases, leaving 16 bases between them. CDR1 and CDR2 from the germline V gene are SGHTA and FQGNSA.